A selection of T cell receptor beta chains follows, all from one sample in a study of T cell responses to AZD1222 COVID-19 vaccine. Using immunoSEQ multiplex PCR, the repertoire was profiled, and TCRdb retains in-frame clones only, with some absent. Of about 120,000 clones in the sample, over 75% are singletons; the top ten hold 9.4%. Sequencing used peripheral blood, obtained on day 0 of AZD1222 vaccination. The receptors derive from an adult in good health. CDR3s include the opening cysteine and the closing phenylalanine or tryptophan. Fields, in order: D gene, V gene, clone size, J gene, CDR3 protein, CDR3 DNA. D genes are given only for firm matches. A clone size is listed for some rows: how often the clone was seen (once, few, many), or a class if it is expanded.

>NA|TRBV4-1|NA|TRBJ1-1
CASSQWGAMVGGTEAFF
TGCGCCAGCAGCCAATGGGGCGCGATGGTAGGTGGCACTGAAGCTTTCTTT
>NA|TRBV24-1|NA|TRBJ2-1
CATSDVGTDFGEQFF
TGTGCCACCAGTGATGTGGGGACTGACTTTGGTGAGCAGTTCTTC
>NA|TRBV11-3|NA|TRBJ2-2
CASSLVGGKTGELFF
TGTGCCAGCAGCTTAGTAGGCGGGAAAACCGGGGAGCTGTTTTTT
>NA|TRBV3-1/TRBV3-2|NA|TRBJ2-2
CASSQQGLNTGELFF
TGTGCCAGCAGCCAACAGGGCTTGAACACCGGGGAGCTGTTTTTT
>NA|TRBV19|NA|TRBJ2-5
CASSVTGTLFVETQYF
TGTGCCAGTAGTGTCACCGGGACATTATTCGTGGAGACCCAGTACTTC
>TRBD1|TRBV5-6|few|TRBJ1-2
CASSWGQGAVYGYTF
TGTGCCAGCAGCTGGGGACAGGGGGCGGTTTATGGCTACACCTTC
>NA|TRBV19|NA|TRBJ2-7
CASSIEVGLGYEQYF
TGTGCCAGTAGTATTGAGGTGGGCCTAGGCTACGAGCAGTACTTC
>NA|TRBV2|NA|TRBJ2-1
CASKSSGVSNEQFF
TGTGCCAGCAAGTCCTCGGGAGTGTCGAATGAGCAGTTCTTC
>NA|TRBV7-2|NA|TRBJ1-2
CASSLEGGRGYGYTF
TGTGCCAGCAGCTTAGAGGGTGGACGGGGTTATGGCTACACCTTC
>NA|TRBV28|NA|TRBJ2-7
CASSLAGPTGPEQYF
TGTGCCAGCAGTTTAGCCGGGCCTACCGGGCCCGAGCAGTACTTC
>NA|TRBV30|once|TRBJ1-3
CAWSDVLAGNTIYF
TGTGCCTGGAGCGATGTCTTAGCTGGAAACACCATATATTTT
>NA|TRBV9|NA|TRBJ1-5
CASSVGRGSNQPQHF
TGTGCCAGCAGCGTAGGAAGGGGGAGCAATCAGCCCCAGCATTTT
>TRBD2|TRBV7-3|NA|TRBJ2-1
CASSFSVGTSGSQFF
TGTGCCAGCAGCTTTTCCGTAGGGACTAGCGGGAGTCAGTTCTTC
>NA|TRBV30|once|TRBJ2-3
CAWSVPGSTDTQYF
TGTGCCTGGAGTGTACCGGGCAGCACAGATACGCAGTATTTT
>NA|TRBV21-1|NA|TRBJ1-1
CASSPTEHYGTEAFF
TGTGCCAGCAGCCCTACAGAACACTATGGCACTGAAGCTTTCTTT
>TRBD1|TRBV7-9|NA|TRBJ2-1
CASSLKQGAYNEQFF
TGTGCCAGCAGCTTAAAACAGGGGGCTTACAATGAGCAGTTCTTC
>NA|TRBV7-9|NA|TRBJ1-6
CASSPRRGNSPLHF
TGTGCCAGCAGCCCCCGGAGGGGTAATTCACCCCTCCACTTT
>NA|TRBV13|NA|TRBJ1-4
CASRGGRLEKLFF
TGTGCCTCGAGGGGGGGACGGCTTGAAAAACTGTTTTTT
>NA|TRBV30|NA|TRBJ2-3
CAWSGGGGPTDTQYF
TGTGCCTGGAGCGGTGGGGGGGGCCCGACAGATACGCAGTATTTT
>TRBD2|TRBV7-3|NA|TRBJ2-2
CASSLGGSRSGELFF
TGTGCCAGCAGCTTAGGCGGGAGTCGCTCCGGGGAGCTGTTTTTT
>NA|TRBV6-6|NA|TRBJ2-2
CASKRGQNTGELFF
TGTGCCAGCAAGAGGGGACAGAACACCGGGGAGCTGTTTTTT
>NA|TRBV6-5|NA|TRBJ1-3
CASSYEASGNTIYF
TGTGCCAGCAGTTACGAGGCCTCTGGAAACACCATATATTTT
>NA|TRBV24-1|NA|TRBJ2-1
CATSDFAFARSNEQFF
TGTGCCACCAGTGATTTCGCCTTTGCCCGATCCAATGAGCAGTTCTTC
>NA|TRBV20-1|NA|TRBJ1-1
CSASPRAEAFF
TGCAGTGCTAGTCCCCGGGCAGAAGCTTTCTTT
>NA|TRBV6-6|NA|TRBJ2-3
CASAERQGTDTQYF
TGTGCCAGCGCCGAGAGGCAGGGGACAGATACGCAGTATTTT
>TRBD1|TRBV3-1/TRBV3-2|NA|TRBJ1-1
CASSSQGAPMGNTEAFF
TGTGCCAGCAGCTCTCAGGGGGCCCCAATGGGGAACACTGAAGCTTTCTTT
>TRBD1|TRBV6-6|once|TRBJ2-2
CASSYAKGAAGELFF
TGTGCCAGCAGTTACGCCAAGGGGGCCGCCGGGGAGCTGTTTTTT
>TRBD1|TRBV6-2/TRBV6-3|NA|TRBJ1-2
CASSTGQRGYGYTF
TGTGCCAGCAGCACGGGACAGAGGGGCTATGGCTACACCTTC
>NA|TRBV18|NA|TRBJ1-1
CASSPIPRGEAFF
TGTGCCAGCTCACCGATACCTAGGGGTGAAGCTTTCTTT
>NA|TRBV7-9|NA|TRBJ2-1
CASSFHPLGQGYNEQFF
TGTGCCAGCAGCTTCCACCCGTTGGGCCAGGGCTACAATGAGCAGTTCTTC
>TRBD1|TRBV19|NA|TRBJ1-5
CASSITGGNQPQHF
TGTGCCAGTAGTATAACAGGGGGCAATCAGCCCCAGCATTTT
>NA|TRBV2|NA|TRBJ2-2
CASPAPGGSAGELFF
TGTGCCAGCCCGGCCCCTGGAGGGTCGGCCGGGGAGCTGTTTTTT
>NA|TRBV7-8|once|TRBJ1-2
CASSPDRNYGYTF
TGTGCCAGCAGCCCAGACAGGAACTATGGCTACACCTTC
>NA|TRBV3-1/TRBV3-2|NA|TRBJ2-7
CASSHEGTASYEQYF
TGTGCCAGCAGCCATGAGGGGACTGCTTCCTACGAGCAGTACTTC
>NA|TRBV6-5|NA|TRBJ1-3
CASQRGSTGNTIYF
TGTGCCAGCCAGAGGGGTAGCACTGGAAACACCATATATTTT
>TRBD1|TRBV7-9|NA|TRBJ2-7
CASSLVGDSYEQYF
TGTGCCAGCAGCTTGGTTGGGGACAGCTACGAGCAGTACTTC
>NA|TRBV4-1|NA|TRBJ2-7
CASSQSMGEQYF
TGCGCCAGCAGCCAATCTATGGGCGAGCAGTACTTC
>NA|TRBV7-2|NA|TRBJ2-7
CASSFHGLYEQYF
TGTGCCAGCAGCTTTCACGGACTCTACGAGCAGTACTTC
>TRBD2|TRBV19|once|TRBJ2-7
CASSLGGIMYEQYF
TGTGCCAGTAGTCTCGGGGGGATAATGTACGAGCAGTACTTC
>TRBD2|TRBV9|NA|TRBJ2-1
CASSVYASGGAREQFF
TGTGCCAGCAGCGTATACGCGAGCGGGGGGGCGCGTGAGCAGTTCTTC
>NA|TRBV28|NA|TRBJ1-2
CASRIGGGGLYGYTF
TGTGCCAGCAGGATAGGGGGGGGTGGCCTCTATGGCTACACCTTC
>NA|TRBV5-6|once|TRBJ2-7
CASSLGPDNEQYF
TGTGCCAGCAGCTTGGGGCCGGACAACGAGCAGTACTTC
>TRBD2|TRBV7-9|NA|TRBJ2-7
CASSPPLSGGAWEQYF
TGTGCCAGCAGCCCCCCGCTCAGCGGGGGGGCGTGGGAGCAGTACTTC
>NA|TRBV5-5|NA|TRBJ2-7
CASSLSEPYEQYF
TGTGCCAGCAGCTTATCAGAGCCCTACGAGCAGTACTTC
>NA|TRBV24-1|NA|TRBJ2-2
CATSDQGWDTGELFF
TGTGCCACCAGTGACCAGGGGTGGGACACCGGGGAGCTGTTTTTT
>TRBD1|TRBV19|NA|TRBJ1-6
CASSNIQGGNSPLHF
TGTGCCAGTAGTAACATCCAGGGGGGCAATTCACCCCTCCACTTT